One and the same sample provided the 30 T cell receptor beta chains below, sequenced in a study of low-dose radiotherapy and immunotherapy resistance in tumors. Primers targeting TRAV and TRBV primed first-strand cDNA, covering alpha and beta chains. A constant-region primer paired with the V-primer adapter amplified TCRs over roughly 18 PCR cycles. TCRdb ran MiXCR on the reads and lists one entry per CDR3 protein. The data show around 10,000 distinct CDR3 sequences, about half seen once. All receptors come from a human donor with advanced metastatic prostate, ovarian, gallbladder or colorectal cancer (not recorded which). This table probably holds off-target reads from a library built for another chain.

The chain combines TRBV5-4 with TRBJ2-3; D may be TRBD2 (6 bases). Germline CDR1 and CDR2: SGHNT and YYREEE (reference sequence). V lost 0 bases and J lost 5, with 13 bases in between. This CDR3 is 15 amino acids long. CDR3 residues: CASSLVGGPGDTQYF. Here the CDR3 DNA reads TGTGCCAGCAGCTTGGTCGGAGGGCCGGGAGATACGCAGTATTTT. Complete variable domain (other parts from reference TRBV5-4 and TRBJ2-3): ETGVTQSPTHLIKTRGQQVTLRCSSQSGHNTVSWYQQALGQGPQFIFQYYREEENGRGNFPPRFSGLQFPNYSSELNVNALELDDSALYLCASSLVGGPGDTQYFGPGTRLTVL.

V gene TRBV7-9 combines with J gene TRBJ2-3, with TRBD1 matching over 8 bases. Germline-derived CDR1 and CDR2 are SEHNR and FQNEAQ (reference sequence). There are 14 residues in the CDR3. J gave up 1 base and V 6 bases, and 3 bases lay outside the gene matches. CDR3: CASRQGAGTDTQYF. The CDR3 coding sequence is TGTGCCAGCAGGCAGGGGGCGGGCACAGATACGCAGTATTTT.

The chain employs TRBV18 and TRBJ1-6; 7 bases agree with TRBD1. CDR1 KGHSH and CDR2 LQKENI come from the germline V gene. Trimming took 3 bases from V and 0 from J; bases not matched to a gene: 8. The CDR3 contains 18 residues. The DNA of the CDR3 is TGTGCCAGCTCACCGAGATTAACAGGGGCCTCCTATAATTCACCCCTCCACTTT. This sequence encodes CASSPRLTGASYNSPLHF. Combining the CDR3 with reference TRBV18 and TRBJ1-6 gives the whole variable domain NAGVMQNPRHLVRRRGQEARLRCSPMKGHSHVYWYRQLPEEGLKFMVYLQKENIIDESGMPKERFSAEFPKEGPSILRIQQVVRGDSAAYFCASSPRLTGASYNSPLHFGNGTRLTVT.

This clonotype appeared once. This chain uses TRBV20-1 with TRBJ2-4, with TRBD2 identical over 8 bases. Germline V CDR1 and CDR2: DFQATT, SNEGSKA (reference sequence). Trimming cost V 2 bases and J 1 base; bases outside gene matches: 13. This CDR3 has 18 residues. The DNA of the CDR3 is TGCAGTGCTAGACCATCGAGCGGGAGAAGCTTGGCCAAAAACATTCAGTACTTC. Its translation: CSARPSSGRSLAKNIQYF.

The chain is built from TRBV5-1 and TRBJ2-2, with no clear D. V was clipped by 1 base and J by 4 bases, with 11 bases between them. Germline CDR1 and CDR2: SGHRS and YFSETQ. This CDR3 has 15 amino acids. CDR3: CASSLSVSLTGELFF. The CDR3 DNA sequence: TGCGCCAGCAGCTTGAGTGTATCGCTCACCGGGGAGCTGTTTTTT.

This clonotype has more than one count but fewer than ten. CDR3 amino acids: CAWIGQRGTEAFF. CDR3 DNA: TGTGCCTGGATTGGGCAGCGAGGGACTGAAGCTTTCTTT. The chain links TRBV30 to TRBJ1-1, with unresolved D. Trimming removed 4 bases at V and 5 bases at J, with 14 bases between. This CDR3 spans 13 amino acids. CDR1 and CDR2 (germline): GTSNPN, SVGIG (reference sequence).

The chain couples TRBV5-1 to TRBJ2-2, with unresolved D. Trimming removed 0 bases at V and 7 bases at J, with 4 bases between. Germline-derived CDR1 and CDR2 are SGHRS and YFSETQ. This CDR3 spans 12 amino acids. CDR3 in amino acids: CASSLEGGELFF. The CDR3 bases are TGCGCCAGCAGCTTGGAAGGCGGGGAGCTGTTTTTT.

The chain joins TRBV30 to TRBJ1-2, with unresolved D. Germline CDR1 GTSNPN, CDR2 SVGIG (reference sequence). There are 12 residues in the CDR3. Between the trimmed V and J ends, which lost 0 bases and 6 bases, there was a span of 8 bases. As DNA, the CDR3 is TGTGCCTGGAGTGTATCGGGGAATGGCTACACCTTC. It codes for CAWSVSGNGYTF.

CDR3 sequence reads: CASSLPGLDSNQPQHF. In DNA, the CDR3 is TGTGCCAGCAGTTTACCTGGACTCGATAGCAATCAGCCCCAGCATTTT. V gene TRBV27 combines with J gene TRBJ1-5; D unresolved. CDR1 and CDR2 from the germline V gene are MNHEY and SMNVEV (reference sequence). This CDR3 is 16 amino acids long. V shed 2 bases and J shed 0 bases, with 11 bases lying between them.

This clonotype was observed a handful of times. The chain carries TRBV6-1 and TRBJ2-7, with 9 bases aligning to TRBD1. V lost 7 bases to trimming and J lost 2 bases; unmatched junction nucleotides: 15. CDR3 length: 17 residues. The germline V gene has CDR1 MNHNS and CDR2 SASEGT. The CDR3 loop reads CASTRPGTGIETYEQYF. In DNA form, the CDR3 reads TGTGCCAGCACCAGACCCGGGACAGGGATCGAAACCTACGAGCAGTACTTC.

J is TRBJ2-3 and V is TRBV14; 11 nucleotides agree with TRBD2. The germline CDR1 and CDR2 sequences are SGHDN and FVKESK. With 2 bases clipped from V and 0 bases from J, the junction kept 7 bases outside the gene matches. The CDR3 is 18 residues long. Here the CDR3 DNA reads TGTGCCAGCAGCCAACCGACCTTAGCGGGAGGGAGCACAGATACGCAGTATTTT. Its protein is CASSQPTLAGGSTDTQYF.

This clonotype appeared a few times. The V and J genes are TRBV12-3 or TRBV12-4 and TRBJ2-1; 10 bases line up with TRBD2. V was pared by 2 bases and J by 9 bases, with 7 bases of the junction left unmatched. The CDR3 runs to 15 residues. The CDR3 here is CASSLTSGIVGEQFF. For the CDR3, the DNA is TGTGCCAGCAGTTTAACTAGCGGGATTGTCGGTGAGCAGTTCTTC.

This rearrangement joins TRBV28 to TRBJ2-7; D possibly corresponds to TRBD1 (5 bases). CDR1 is MDHEN, CDR2 SYDVKM, per germline. CDR3 length equals 16 residues. Trimming left V 2 bases short and J 7 bases short, with 21 bases between. In DNA form, the CDR3 reads TGTGCCAGCAGTTTAGGGCAGGGCCGGGCGGTGGGGGAGCAGTACTTC. As protein: CASSLGQGRAVGEQYF.

This clonotype has a single count. The chain is built from TRBV18 and TRBJ2-1; D remains ambiguous. The V and J ends lost 3 bases and 6 bases respectively, with 6 bases between them. Looked up from germline, CDR1 is KGHSH and CDR2 is LQKENI. This CDR3 has 12 residues. The CDR3 is CASSPDRNEQFF. CDR3 bases: TGTGCCAGCTCACCGGACCGCAATGAGCAGTTCTTC. The full variable domain, with the rest looked up from reference TRBV18 and TRBJ2-1, is NAGVMQNPRHLVRRRGQEARLRCSPMKGHSHVYWYRQLPEEGLKFMVYLQKENIIDESGMPKERFSAEFPKEGPSILRIQQVVRGDSAAYFCASSPDRNEQFFGPGTRLTVL.

This clonotype was found a few times. The V and J genes are TRBV12-5 and TRBJ2-2; D call uncertain. There are 13 residues in the CDR3. Looked up from germline, CDR1 is LGHNT and CDR2 is FRNRAP. The V end was cut by 6 bases, the J end by 6 bases, with 11 bases between. The CDR3 DNA sequence: TGTGCTAGTGGACGCGAGATGGCCGGGGAGCTGTTTTTT. This sequence encodes CASGREMAGELFF.

The chain uses TRBV30 and TRBJ1-2, with D perhaps matching TRBD1 (6 bases). Trimming stripped 4 bases from V and 5 bases from J, with 17 bases between. The germline V gene has CDR1 GTSNPN and CDR2 SVGIG (reference sequence). There are 14 residues in the CDR3. Here the CDR3 reads CAWKAGAGVYGYTF. The CDR3 DNA reads TGTGCCTGGAAAGCGGGGGCGGGAGTGTATGGCTACACCTTC. The full variable domain, rest sourced from reference TRBV30 and TRBJ1-2, is SQTIHQWPATLVQPVGSPLSLECTVEGTSNPNLYWYRQAAGRGLQLLFYSVGIGQISSEVPQNLSASRPQDRQFILSSKKLLLSDSGFYLCAWKAGAGVYGYTFGSGTRLTVV.

Regarding this clonotype: An end of the junction differs from the germline gene, which may be a read error. The chain recombines TRBV4-1 with TRBJ2-7; D is undetermined. The germline V gene has CDR1 MGHRA and CDR2 YSYEKL. The CDR3 loop spans 15 amino acids. The CDR3 loop is CASSQEVGLPLEQYF. The DNA for the CDR3 is TGTGCCAGCAGCCAAGAGGTAGGCCTTCCATTGGAGCAGTACTTC.

This clonotype occurred a few times. The chain recombines TRBV9 with TRBJ1-2; 11 positions match TRBD1. Per the germline V gene, CDR1 is SGDLS and CDR2 is YYNGEE. CDR3 size: 13 residues. J gave up 7 bases and V 4 bases, and 3 bases lay outside the gene matches. For the CDR3, the DNA is TGTGCCAGCAGCAAAGGACAGGGGGCTGGCTACACCTTC. Amino acid sequence: CASSKGQGAGYTF. Using reference TRBV9 and TRBJ1-2 for the parts outside the CDR3, the full variable domain is DSGVTQTPKHLITATGQRVTLRCSPRSGDLSVYWYQQSLDQGLQFLIQYYNGEERAKGNILERFSAQQFPDLHSELNLSSLELGDSALYFCASSKGQGAGYTFGSGTRLTVV.

CDR3 coding DNA: TGTGCCAGCGGGAAAACGGGTAGCTCCTACAATGAGCAGTTCTTC. It is translated as CASGKTGSSYNEQFF. This rearrangement joins TRBV3-1 to TRBJ2-1; D gene uncertain. CDR3 length equals 15 residues. V was trimmed by 8 bases and J by 0 bases, leaving 14 bases between them. Germline V gene data show CDR1 as LGHDT and CDR2 as YNNKEL (reference sequence).

This clonotype is a singleton in its sample. The CDR3 DNA follows: TGCGCCAGCAGCCTTAGCGGGAGGAAAGACAATGAGCAGTTCTTC. Amino acids: CASSLSGRKDNEQFF. The V call is TRBV5-1, the J call TRBJ2-1; TRBD2 agrees at 10 bases. Trimming removed 4 bases from V and 5 bases from J; junction bases left unmatched: 6. Per the germline V gene, CDR1 is SGHRS and CDR2 is YFSETQ. CDR3 length: 15 amino acids.

This clonotype was observed a handful of times. The chain employs TRBV9 and TRBJ2-7, with no clear D. The germline gives CDR1 SGDLS, CDR2 YYNGEE. The CDR3 loop spans 14 amino acids. V dropped 2 bases and J dropped 0 bases, with 9 bases sitting between them. CDR3 DNA: TGTGCCAGCAGCGTGGACCCTGGCTCCTACGAGCAGTACTTC. Translation: CASSVDPGSYEQYF.

This chain connects TRBV3-1 to TRBJ2-3, with 10 bases that match TRBD1. Germline CDR1 and CDR2: LGHDT and YNNKEL (reference sequence). The CDR3 has 16 amino acids. V dropped 5 bases and J dropped 2; count of bases not matched to a gene: 7. In DNA, the CDR3 is TGTGCCAGCAGCTCCGGGACAGGGGCCCTCACAGATACGCAGTATTTT. Translating it yields CASSSGTGALTDTQYF.

V is TRBV6-5 and J is TRBJ2-7; D is ambiguous. The V gene's germline CDR1 is MNHEY and CDR2 SVGAGI. This CDR3 comprises 15 residues. The V gene lost 5 bases and the J gene lost 3 bases, with 17 bases spanning the gap. CDR3 residues: CASSPRPEILYEQYF. In DNA form, the CDR3 reads TGTGCCAGCAGTCCTCGCCCCGAGATCCTCTACGAGCAGTACTTC.

The J gene is TRBJ2-1, the V gene TRBV24-1; TRBD2 matches at 10 bases. CDR1 and CDR2 (germline): KGHDR, SFDVKD. The junction had 13 bases not matched to a gene; V was cut back by 2 bases and J by 7 bases. The CDR3 spans 18 residues. The CDR3 protein is CATSDSQTSGLLRNEQFF. For the CDR3, the DNA is TGTGCCACCAGTGATTCCCAGACTAGCGGGCTCCTAAGGAATGAGCAGTTCTTC.

This chain connects TRBV28 to TRBJ1-1; no firm D call. Trimming removed 6 bases at V and 8 bases at J, with 13 bases between. The CDR3 extends over 12 amino acids. CDR1 is MDHEN and CDR2 is SYDVKM in the germline V gene. The CDR3 DNA sequence: TGTGCCAGCAGCTATCGGACGAGCGAAGCTTTCTTT. This sequence encodes CASSYRTSEAFF.

The V call is TRBV7-2, the J call TRBJ2-1; 7 bases fit TRBD1. V was clipped by 3 bases and J by 4 bases; unmatched bases: 3. Germline V lookup: CDR1 SGHTA, CDR2 FQGNSA. This CDR3 spans 14 amino acids. CDR3 bases: TGTGCCAGCAGCTTCGCAGGGGGATACAATGAGCAGTTCTTC. This codes for CASSFAGGYNEQFF.

The CDR3 spells CASSPRVAGELFF. DNA for the CDR3: TGTGCCAGCAGCCCAAGGGTTGCCGGGGAGCTGTTTTTT. This chain joins TRBV7-8 and TRBJ2-2, with D unclear. CDR1 is SGHVS, CDR2 FQNEAQ, per germline. Trimming pared 5 bases from V and 6 bases from J, leaving 10 bases between. The CDR3 is made up of 13 amino acids.

This clonotype was recorded only once. This chain links TRBV10-3 with TRBJ2-7; TRBD2 matches at 12 bases. Trimming removed 3 bases from V and 8 bases from J; junction bases left unmatched: 8. Germline V CDR1 and CDR2: ENHRY, SYGVKD. CDR3 length: 15 residues. Here the CDR3 DNA reads TGTGCCATCAGTGATCCCTGGACTAGCGGGGAGAAGCAGTACTTC. Protein sequence: CAISDPWTSGEKQYF.

This clonotype was observed a few times. The V gene is TRBV5-8, the J gene TRBJ2-5, with D perhaps matching TRBD2 (5 bases). In germline, CDR1 is SGHTS, CDR2 YDEGEE. Trimming left V 3 bases short and J 1 base short, with 10 bases between. The CDR3 runs 14 residues. This CDR3 reads CASSSGSRQETQYF. The CDR3 DNA is TGTGCCAGCAGCTCGGGATCCCGCCAAGAGACCCAGTACTTC.

This clonotype was detected once. The chain carries TRBV27 and TRBJ2-5; 11 positions agree with TRBD1. Trimming cost V 5 bases and J 5 bases; bases outside gene matches: 7. The CDR3 covers 15 residues. The germline CDR1 and CDR2 sequences are MNHEY and SMNVEV (reference sequence). The DNA for the CDR3 is TGTGCCAGCAGTCCCCTGGGACAGGGGGACGAGACCCAGTACTTC. Its protein product is CASSPLGQGDETQYF.